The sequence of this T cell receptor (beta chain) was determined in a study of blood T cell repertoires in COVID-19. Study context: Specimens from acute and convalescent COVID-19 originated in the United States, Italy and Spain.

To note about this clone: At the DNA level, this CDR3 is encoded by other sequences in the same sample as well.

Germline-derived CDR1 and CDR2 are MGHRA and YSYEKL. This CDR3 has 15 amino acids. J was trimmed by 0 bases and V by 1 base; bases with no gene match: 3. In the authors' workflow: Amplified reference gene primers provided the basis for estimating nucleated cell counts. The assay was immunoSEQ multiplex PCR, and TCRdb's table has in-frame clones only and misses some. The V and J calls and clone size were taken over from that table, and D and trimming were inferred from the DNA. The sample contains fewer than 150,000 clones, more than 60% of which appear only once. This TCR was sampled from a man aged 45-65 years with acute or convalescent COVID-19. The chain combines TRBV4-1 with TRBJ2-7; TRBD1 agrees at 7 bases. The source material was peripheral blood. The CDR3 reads CASSQGTGSSYEQYF. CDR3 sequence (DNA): TGCGCCAGCAGCCAAGGGACAGGCAGCTCCTACGAGCAGTACTTC.